One sample yielded the 19 T cell receptor beta chains listed below, sequenced in a study of blood T cells in healthy people across ages. Together with a sample-barcoded 5' primer, a J-beta primer mix was included in a second PCR lasting about 6 to 11 cycles. In TCRdb, the 5' RACE reads were re-called with MiXCR into one record per CDR3 protein. The repertoire holds some 1 million distinct CDR3 sequences, with under 55% as singletons. The specimen sequenced was blood. The origin of the receptors is a woman aged 60-70 years in good health.

This rearrangement joins TRBV11-1 to TRBJ2-1; unclear D gene. V was cut by 5 bases and J by 0 bases, with 14 bases left in between. This CDR3 has 16 residues. Germline loops: CDR1 SGHAT, CDR2 FQDESV (reference sequence). CDR3 sequence (DNA): TGTGCCAGCAGCAGCCCCAACGCGGTCTCCTACAATGAGCAGTTCTTC. Translating gives CASSSPNAVSYNEQFF.

This chain uses TRBV5-6 with TRBJ1-2; 9 bases match TRBD1. Germline CDR1 reads SGHDT; CDR2 reads YYEEEE. The V and J ends lost 3 bases and 8 bases, in that order; junction bases with no gene match: 8. The CDR3 consists of 14 residues. This CDR3 reads CASSWDRAVWGYTF. The CDR3, as DNA: TGTGCCAGCAGCTGGGACAGGGCTGTGTGGGGCTACACCTTC.

This rearrangement joins TRBV6-6 to TRBJ2-7; D may be TRBD1 or TRBD2 (6 bases each). Germline V CDR1 and CDR2: MNHNY, SVGAGI (reference sequence). The ends were cut back, 6 bases at V and 7 bases at J, with 28 bases in the middle. The CDR3 contains 17 residues. The DNA for the CDR3 is TGTGCCAGCAGCCCTACTCCCTCGAAGCTGGGGGCGGGGGAGCAGTACTTC. Protein product: CASSPTPSKLGAGEQYF.

This clonotype turned up a few times. CDR3 region: CSARDGGIGYTF. CDR3 bases: TGCAGTGCTAGAGATGGTGGTATAGGCTACACCTTC. The chain joins TRBV20-1 to TRBJ1-2; D gene ambiguous. V was cut by 0 bases and J by 8 bases, with 10 bases left in between. The V gene's germline CDR1 is DFQATT and CDR2 SNEGSKA (reference sequence). This CDR3 comprises 12 residues.

This clonotype turned up a few times. This sequence joins TRBV4-1 and TRBJ1-2; no definite D call. CDR1 MGHRA and CDR2 YSYEKL come from the germline V gene. V was pared by 1 base and J by 1 base, with 10 bases between. CDR3 size: 15 residues. The chain's CDR3 is CASSQAYRFNYGYTF. The CDR3 DNA sequence: TGCGCCAGCAGCCAAGCCTACAGATTTAACTATGGCTACACCTTC.

This chain joins TRBV27 and TRBJ2-7, with D maybe TRBD2 (6 bases). This CDR3 is built from 15 residues. Germline values: CDR1 MNHEY, CDR2 SMNVEV (reference sequence). The germline V and J ends were trimmed by 2 bases and 0 bases, with 11 bases remaining between them. The DNA of the CDR3 is TGTGCCAGCAGTTTAACGCTAGCGTACTCCTACGAGCAGTACTTC. It codes for CASSLTLAYSYEQYF.

The chain uses TRBV7-8 and TRBJ2-5, with D possibly being TRBD2 (7 bases). The germline V gene encodes CDR1 SGHVS and CDR2 FQNEAQ. CDR3 length: 14 residues. V lost 5 bases to trimming and J lost 5 bases, with 15 bases between them. The CDR3 here is CASSVGGGWETQYF. CDR3 coding DNA: TGTGCCAGCAGCGTAGGGGGAGGGTGGGAGACCCAGTACTTC.

This clonotype was counted a few times. The V gene is TRBV30, the J gene TRBJ1-1, with TRBD1 matching over 9 bases. Germline loops: CDR1 GTSNPN, CDR2 SVGIG (reference sequence). The CDR3 runs to 12 residues. V was clipped by 8 bases and J by 1 base; unmatched bases: 2. The CDR3 protein is CALDRGNTEAFF. The CDR3, as DNA: TGTGCCCTGGACAGGGGGAACACTGAAGCTTTCTTT.

The J gene is TRBJ1-1, the V gene TRBV4-1; 11 nucleotides match TRBD1. CDR1 MGHRA and CDR2 YSYEKL come from the germline V gene. This CDR3 is 15 amino acids long. With 3 bases clipped from V and 5 bases from J, the junction kept 5 bases outside the gene matches. The CDR3 DNA reads TGCGCCAGCAGCCAGCGGACAGGGGGCGGTACTGAAGCTTTCTTT. Translating it yields CASSQRTGGGTEAFF.

V is TRBV2 and J is TRBJ2-3, with TRBD2 matching 7 bases. From germline, CDR1 is SNHLY and CDR2 FYNNEI. V shed 3 bases, J shed 2 bases, and the junction held 8 bases outside the gene matches. The CDR3 is made up of 16 amino acids. The CDR3 DNA sequence: TGTGCCAGCAGTGACTTCCTAGCGGAACCCACAGATACGCAGTATTTT. Amino acid sequence: CASSDFLAEPTDTQYF.

Note on this clonotype: The junction departs from germline at one end; a sequencing error may be responsible. The genes are TRBV25-1 and TRBJ2-4; TRBD2 is a possible D gene (5 bases). TRBJ2-7 matches the DNA end more closely, so the J call is doubtful. Germline CDR1 reads MGHDK; CDR2 reads SYGVNS. This CDR3 region has 13 residues. The DNA of the CDR3 is TGTACCAGCAGCGACCTAGCAACCTACGAGCAGTACTTC. Its translation is CTSSDLATYEQYF.

This clonotype was seen more than once but under ten times. This sequence joins TRBV6-2 or TRBV6-3 and TRBJ1-1; perhaps TRBD1 as D (6 bases). The V and J ends lost 4 bases and 1 base respectively, with 7 bases between them. The CDR3 is 13 residues long. CDR1 is MNHEY, CDR2 SVGEGT, per germline. CDR3 sequence: CASSWTENTEAFF. The CDR3 DNA follows: TGTGCCAGCAGTTGGACAGAGAACACTGAAGCTTTCTTT.

V and J are TRBV27 and TRBJ2-5; TRBD2 is a possible D gene (5 bases). The J call could be wrong; TRBJ2-7 is a better fit for the DNA end. There are 12 residues in the CDR3. Germline values: CDR1 MNHEY, CDR2 SMNVEV (reference sequence). In DNA, the CDR3 is TGTGCCAGTCTCGGAACTAGGTCCGAGCAGTACTTC. It is translated as CASLGTRSEQYF.

The genes are TRBV20-1 and TRBJ1-5; no firm D call. This CDR3 spans 15 amino acids. V was clipped by 1 base and J by 0 bases, with 10 bases between them. Germline V lookup: CDR1 DFQATT, CDR2 SNEGSKA (reference sequence). CDR3 sequence (DNA): TGCAGTGCTAGAGGTGGTGGGAATAGCAATCAGCCCCAGCATTTT. Its protein product is CSARGGGNSNQPQHF.

This clonotype has a handful of counts. The chain employs TRBV6-5 and TRBJ2-7, with 8 bases identical to TRBD2. The junction had 8 bases not matched to a gene; V was cut back by 6 bases and J by 7 bases. There are 13 residues in the CDR3. CDR1 and CDR2 from the germline V gene are MNHEY and SVGAGI. CDR3 sequence reads: CASRDGLAGEQYF. The CDR3 DNA is TGTGCCAGCAGGGACGGACTAGCAGGAGAGCAGTACTTC.

About this clonotype: This could be a read error, since a much larger clone is one nucleotide away. The chain has TRBV20-1 and TRBJ2-1; the D call may be TRBD1 or TRBD2 (5 bases each). The V end was cut by 6 bases, the J end by 3 bases, with 15 bases between. The germline gives CDR1 DFQATT, CDR2 SNEGSKA (reference sequence). This CDR3 has 14 amino acids. CDR3 loop: CSAARGGDYNEQFF. DNA of the CDR3: TGCAGTGCCGCCCGGGGCGGCGACTACAATGAGCAGTTCTTC.

Of note for this clonotype: A junction end diverges from the germline sequence, so it may reflect a read error. The chain employs TRBV20-1 and TRBJ2-3; D gene uncertain. The CDR3 is 15 residues long. Looked up from germline, CDR1 is DFQATT and CDR2 is SNEGSKA (reference sequence). Here the CDR3 DNA reads TGCAGTGCCCCCACCGGCAGTTATAGCACAGATACGCCGTATTTT. Translation gives CSAPTGSYSTDTPYF.

Concerning this clonotype itself: One end of the junction fails to match germline, which may point to a read error. The rearrangement uses TRBV9 and TRBJ2-1, with TRBD2 identical over 9 bases. The germline CDR1 and CDR2 sequences are SGDLS and YYNGEE. The CDR3 length is 16 residues. Written as DNA, the CDR3 is TGTGCCTGCAGCGTAGAGATTAGCGGGAGTGGGAATGAGCAGTTCTTC. Its translation is CACSVEISGSGNEQFF.

The rearrangement uses TRBV5-6 and TRBJ2-1; 8 positions agree with TRBD2. The CDR3 is 16 residues long. Germline V gives CDR1 SGHDT, CDR2 YYEEEE. V shed 4 bases and J 4 bases; nucleotides not matched to a gene: 10. CDR3 coding DNA: TGTGCCAGCAGCGAGGGACTAGTGGTACTATACAATGAGCAGTTCTTC. This encodes CASSEGLVVLYNEQFF.